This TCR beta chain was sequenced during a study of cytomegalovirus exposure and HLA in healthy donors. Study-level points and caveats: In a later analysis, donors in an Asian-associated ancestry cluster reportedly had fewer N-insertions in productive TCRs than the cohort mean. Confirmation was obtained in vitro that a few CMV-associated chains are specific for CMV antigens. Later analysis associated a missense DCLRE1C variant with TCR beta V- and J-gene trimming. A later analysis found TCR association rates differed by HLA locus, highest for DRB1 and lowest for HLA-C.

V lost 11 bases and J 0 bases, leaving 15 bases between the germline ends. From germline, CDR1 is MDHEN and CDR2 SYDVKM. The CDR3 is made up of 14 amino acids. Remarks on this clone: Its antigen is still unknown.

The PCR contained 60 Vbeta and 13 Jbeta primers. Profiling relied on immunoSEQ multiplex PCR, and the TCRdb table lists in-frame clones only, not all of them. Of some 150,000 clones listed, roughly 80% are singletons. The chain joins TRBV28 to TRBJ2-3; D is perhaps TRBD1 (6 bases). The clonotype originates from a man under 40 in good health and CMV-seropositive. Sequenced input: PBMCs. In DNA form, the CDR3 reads TGTGCCGCCCCGCCACAGGGAAGCACAGATACGCAGTATTTT. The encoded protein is CAAPPQGSTDTQYF.